This T cell receptor beta chain was identified in a study of T-cell memory formation after mild COVID-19. The CDR3 consists of 17 residues. V gave up 0 bases and J gave up 4 bases, with 16 bases separating them. Per germline, CDR1 LGHNA and CDR2 YSLEER. This clonotype was observed many times. TCRdb re-derived calls from the 5' RACE reads in MiXCR, one entry per CDR3 protein. Of 250,000 to 300,000 distinct CDR3 sequences listed, 15% to 20% are singletons. This clonotype was sampled from a man aged 18 to 30 who had mild COVID-19 (a few samples of this study predate the infection). Cell type and time point are not known. Sample: PBMCs or a T cell subset sorted from them (not recorded which). This rearrangement joins TRBV4-3 to TRBJ2-1; weak D call: TRBD2 (5 bases). CDR3 sequence: CASSQDGVSWEYNEQFF. The CDR3 DNA sequence: TGCGCCAGCAGCCAAGATGGGGTCAGCTGGGAGTACAATGAGCAGTTCTTC.